This T cell receptor beta chain appears in the sequencing data of a study of T-cell memory formation after mild COVID-19. Study-wide context: TCR clusters largely stayed donor specific. Regarding the study as a whole: Mainly in CM and EM were contracting CD4+ clones; CD8+ were in EMRA. Pre-infection memory contained some responding clones, which suggested that cross-reactive memory had joined.

As for this clonotype: Its matching antigen is unknown.

The CDR3 has 15 residues. Looked up from germline, CDR1 is SGHTA and CDR2 is FQGNSA. V lost 5 bases and J lost 1, with 12 bases in between. From the 5' RACE reads, TCRdb called clonotypes with MiXCR, one entry per CDR3 protein. The repertoire holds more than 250,000 distinct CDR3 sequences, roughly a sixth seen once, with more than 20% in the top ten. J is TRBJ1-3 and V is TRBV7-2; D gene unclear. The clonotype was recovered from a man between 18 and 29 years old who had mild COVID-19 (a few samples of this study predate the infection). Cell type and time point are not known. The sequenced sample consisted of PBMCs or a T cell subset sorted from them (not recorded which). The CDR3 loop reads CASSPYQRSGNTIYF. For the CDR3, the DNA is TGTGCCAGCAGCCCGTACCAACGATCTGGAAACACCATATATTTT.